The 21 T cell receptor beta chains presented below share a single source sample, sequenced in a study of cytomegalovirus exposure and HLA in healthy donors. Primers: 60 Vbeta forward and 13 Jbeta reverse. Libraries were prepared by immunoSEQ multiplex PCR; TCRdb keeps only in-frame clonotypes and omits some of them. The table records 45,000 to 60,000 clones, over 70% of them present only once. The sequenced sample was PBMCs. These receptors were taken from a man aged 30-40 years in good health and CMV-seropositive.

The chain recombines TRBV5-5 with TRBJ1-2, with D tentatively TRBD1 (6 bases). The CDR3 extends over 14 amino acids. The V end was cut by 5 bases, the J end by 6 bases, with 17 bases between. Germline CDR1 SGHKS, CDR2 YYEKEE (reference sequence). The CDR3 sequence is CASSSTGPGNGYTF. The DNA for the CDR3 is TGTGCCAGCAGTTCGACAGGTCCGGGGAATGGCTACACCTTC. Complete variable domain (other parts from reference TRBV5-5 and TRBJ1-2): DAGVTQSPTHLIKTRGQQVTLRCSPISGHKSVSWYQQVLGQGPQFIFQYYEKEERGRGNFPDRFSARQFPNYSSELNVNALLLGDSALYLCASSSTGPGNGYTFGSGTRLTVV.

As regards this clone: A read error may produce the germline difference seen at one junction end. The rearrangement uses TRBV7-9 and TRBJ1-5; D remains unclear. Germline CDR1 and CDR2: SEHNR and FQNEAQ (reference sequence). The CDR3 loop spans 12 amino acids. CDR3 in DNA: TGTTCCAGCAGCTTTGAACGGCAGCCCCAGCATTTT. It specifies CSSSFERQPQHF.

CDR3 nucleotides: TGTGCCAGCAGCTGGGGACAGAATTCACCCCTCCACTTT. Protein sequence: CASSWGQNSPLHF. V gene TRBV5-6 combines with J gene TRBJ1-6; 7 bases map to TRBD1. The CDR3 is 13 amino acids. From germline, CDR1 is SGHDT and CDR2 YYEEEE. The junction had 1 base not matched to a gene; V was cut back by 3 bases and J by 7 bases.

The V call is TRBV19, the J call TRBJ2-5, with 8 nucleotides matching TRBD2. Germline V gene lookup returns CDR1 LNHDA and CDR2 SQIVND (reference sequence). Trimming removed 4 bases from V and 5 bases from J; junction bases left unmatched: 9. The CDR3 is 15 residues long. The CDR3 bases are TGTGCCAGTAGTACTCCCTCCCGGGGGGGGGAGACCCAGTACTTC. This codes for CASSTPSRGGETQYF.

V usage is TRBV5-4 and J usage is TRBJ2-3, with TRBD2 identical over 10 bases. The trim removed 0 bases at V and 0 bases at J, leaving 7 bases unmatched. This CDR3 contains 18 residues. Germline V gene data show CDR1 as SGHNT and CDR2 as YYREEE (reference sequence). CDR3 protein: CASSLGASGGTSTDTQYF. CDR3 DNA sequence: TGTGCCAGCAGCTTGGGGGCTAGCGGGGGAACTAGCACAGATACGCAGTATTTT.

This sequence joins TRBV7-9 and TRBJ2-1; 7 bases align to TRBD2. The CDR3 consists of 17 residues. The V gene end was trimmed by 1 base and the J gene end by 3 bases; junction bases not matched to a gene: 9. In germline, CDR1 is SEHNR, CDR2 FQNEAQ (reference sequence). The CDR3 sequence is CASSLVKAGRIYNEQFF. CDR3 sequence (DNA): TGTGCCAGCAGCTTAGTTAAAGCGGGGAGAATCTACAATGAGCAGTTCTTC.

The rearrangement links TRBV10-3 to TRBJ2-7; D might be TRBD1 (6 bases). V lost 10 bases to trimming and J lost 7 bases, with 20 bases between them. The CDR3 totals 13 residues. Germline V CDR1 and CDR2: ENHRY, SYGVKD. The CDR3 DNA is TGTGCCACCAAGAGGACAGATGCCCTTGAGCAGTACTTC. It codes for CATKRTDALEQYF.

The chain combines TRBV4-1 with TRBJ1-5, with D unresolved. The germline gives CDR1 MGHRA, CDR2 YSYEKL. This CDR3 comprises 17 residues. Trimming pared 3 bases from V and 0 bases from J, leaving 15 bases between. CDR3 protein: CASSQANRVNSNQPQHF. The CDR3 DNA is TGCGCCAGCAGCCAGGCGAACAGAGTGAATAGCAATCAGCCCCAGCATTTT.

This clone was detected a few times. The chain links TRBV6-1 to TRBJ2-7; 8 bases are shared with TRBD1. This CDR3 has 17 amino acids. The ends lost 2 bases at V and 6 bases at J; junction bases unmatched: 15. Per the germline V gene, CDR1 is MNHNS and CDR2 is SASEGT. Written as DNA, the CDR3 is TGTGCCAGCAGTGAACTGATAGGCGGACAGGGTATCTTCGAGCAGTACTTC. Its translation is CASSELIGGQGIFEQYF.

This chain connects TRBV6-5 to TRBJ2-7, with D tentatively TRBD1 (6 bases). The CDR3 has 15 residues. Germline CDR1 is MNHEY and CDR2 is SVGAGI. Trimming left V 2 bases short and J 0 bases short, with 11 bases between. Here the CDR3 reads CASSYLTGSSYEQYF. The CDR3 nucleotides read TGTGCCAGCAGTTACCTCACAGGGAGCTCCTACGAGCAGTACTTC.

The chain recombines TRBV18 with TRBJ1-1; D unclear. V dropped 2 bases and J dropped 1 base, with 8 bases sitting between them. The length of the CDR3 is 14 residues. CDR1 and CDR2 from the germline V gene are KGHSH and LQKENI. CDR3 sequence: CASSPNGQNTEAFF. CDR3 nucleotides: TGTGCCAGCTCACCAAATGGGCAGAACACTGAAGCTTTCTTT.

This clone has only a few counts. This chain connects TRBV6-6 to TRBJ1-5; TRBD1 matches at 7 bases. V gave up 9 bases and J gave up 2 bases; unmatched junction bases: 4. The V gene's germline CDR1 is MNHNY and CDR2 SVGAGI (reference sequence). The CDR3 length is 13 residues. CDR3 sequence: CASTGEGNQPQHF. CDR3 DNA sequence: TGTGCCAGTACAGGGGAAGGCAATCAGCCCCAGCATTTT.

V and J are TRBV25-1 and TRBJ1-2; no clear D. CDR1 is MGHDK, CDR2 SYGVNS, per germline. The CDR3 loop spans 13 amino acids. Between the trimmed V and J ends, which lost 2 bases and 4 bases, there was a span of 8 bases. The CDR3 spells CASSEVVFYGYTF. The DNA of the CDR3 is TGTGCCAGCAGTGAAGTTGTCTTCTATGGCTACACCTTC.

The V and J genes are TRBV7-3 and TRBJ1-5, with D perhaps TRBD1 (5 bases). Trimming took 0 bases from V and 6 from J, leaving 9 bases between them. CDR1 and CDR2 (germline): SGHTA, FQGTGA. The CDR3 loop spans 14 amino acids. CDR3 sequence reads: CASSLTGGTQPQHF. CDR3 sequence (DNA): TGTGCCAGCAGCTTAACTGGAGGGACTCAGCCCCAGCATTTT.

This chain links TRBV6-4 with TRBJ2-2; 7 bases are shared with TRBD2. Germline CDR1 is MRHNA and CDR2 is SNTAGT. CDR3 length: 14 amino acids. J lost 3 bases, V lost 4 bases, and 2 bases had no gene match. In DNA form, the CDR3 reads TGTGCCAGCAGTGTAGGACTAGACACCGGGGAGCTGTTTTTT. This sequence encodes CASSVGLDTGELFF.

V gene TRBV7-3 combines with J gene TRBJ2-2; D is undetermined. The CDR3 is 13 amino acids. The germline V gene has CDR1 SGHTA and CDR2 FQGTGA. Trimming took 6 bases from V and 5 from J, leaving 10 bases between them. The CDR3 DNA sequence: TGTGCCAGCAGTCTCTACGGGACCGGGGAGCTGTTTTTT. It yields the protein CASSLYGTGELFF.

This chain joins TRBV25-1 and TRBJ1-3, with no clear D. This CDR3 is built from 15 residues. Trimming left V 5 bases short and J 5 bases short, with 16 bases between. Looked up from germline, CDR1 is MGHDK and CDR2 is SYGVNS. The CDR3 sequence: CASSPLDTSRNTIYF. The CDR3 nucleotides read TGTGCCAGCAGTCCACTCGACACAAGCCGAAACACCATATATTTT.

The J gene is TRBJ2-1, the V gene TRBV18, with TRBD1 identical over 10 bases. V dropped 6 bases and J dropped 7; count of bases not matched to a gene: 6. CDR3 length equals 14 residues. Germline V gene lookup returns CDR1 KGHSH and CDR2 LQKENI. The CDR3 bases are TGTGCCAGCTCCCCTGGGACAGGGGATAATGAGCAGTTCTTC. It specifies CASSPGTGDNEQFF.

The chain uses TRBV6-6 and TRBJ2-7; D call uncertain. Germline-derived CDR1 and CDR2 are MNHNY and SVGAGI (reference sequence). Trimming cost V 6 bases and J 0 bases, with 15 bases left between them. The CDR3 extends over 15 amino acids. The CDR3 DNA is TGTGCCAGCAGCTTATTATCATACAGCTCCTACGAGCAGTACTTC. Amino acids: CASSLLSYSSYEQYF.

J is TRBJ1-2 and V is TRBV4-1; D is unresolved. The CDR3 runs to 14 residues. CDR1 is MGHRA and CDR2 is YSYEKL in the germline V gene. Trimming removed 4 bases at V and 0 bases at J, with 9 bases between. This CDR3 reads CASSRQDSNYGYTF. CDR3 DNA sequence: TGCGCCAGCAGCCGGCAGGATTCTAACTATGGCTACACCTTC.

The rearrangement uses TRBV19 and TRBJ2-3, with D possibly TRBD1 on 5 matching bases. CDR3 length: 17 residues. V lost 5 bases to trimming and J lost 0 bases, with 18 bases between them. Germline V gene sequence: CDR1 LNHDA, CDR2 SQIVND (reference sequence). CDR3 residues: CASSGFGTGASTDTQYF. Here the CDR3 DNA reads TGTGCCAGTAGTGGGTTCGGTACAGGAGCGAGCACAGATACGCAGTATTTT.